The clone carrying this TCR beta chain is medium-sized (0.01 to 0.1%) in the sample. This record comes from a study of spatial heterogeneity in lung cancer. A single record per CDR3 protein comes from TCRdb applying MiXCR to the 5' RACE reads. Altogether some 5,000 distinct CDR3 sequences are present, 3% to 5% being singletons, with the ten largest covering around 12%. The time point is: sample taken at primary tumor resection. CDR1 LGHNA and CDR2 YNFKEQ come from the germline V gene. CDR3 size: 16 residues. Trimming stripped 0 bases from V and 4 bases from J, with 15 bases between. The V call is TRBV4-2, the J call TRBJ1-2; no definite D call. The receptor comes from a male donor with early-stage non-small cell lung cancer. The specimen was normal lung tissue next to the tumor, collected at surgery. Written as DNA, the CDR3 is TGTGCCAGCAGCCAAGATCAGGAGGGAATGTCCTATGGCTACACCTTC. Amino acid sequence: CASSQDQEGMSYGYTF.